This T cell receptor (beta chain) was sequenced for a study of CD8 T cells in Susac syndrome. CD8+ and CD4+ T cells taken from blood had their TCR beta sequenced. Negative isolation was applied to CD8+ and CD4+ T cells, and FACS enrichment was applied to TEMRA cells. This clonotype came up a few times. The antigen is unknown. The CDR3 sequence is 14 residues long. Trimming pared 6 bases from V and 0 bases from J, leaving 11 bases between. From germline, CDR1 is MRHNA and CDR2 SNTAGT. Study-wide points: The authors acknowledged that the study's TCR sequencing and HLA analysis involved relatively few individuals.

With random hexamers, reverse transcription was performed on about 0.5 to 1 ug of RNA. Multiplex immunoSEQ PCR targeted 54 Vbeta and 13 Jbeta TCR beta segments. Each CDR3 protein is one row after TCRdb ran MiXCR on the immunoSEQ multiplex PCR reads. The sample includes under 150,000 distinct CDR3 sequences, approximately 90% of them seen just once. This sequence originates from a human donor with multiple sclerosis. The sample consisted of CD8+ T cells from PBMCs. V is TRBV6-4 and J is TRBJ1-1; a weak D match, TRBD1 (5 bases). The CDR3 DNA follows: TGTGCCAGCAGAGACAGAGGTTTGAACACTGAAGCTTTCTTT. Its translation: CASRDRGLNTEAFF.